The clone carrying this TCR beta chain was counted ten times or more. The antigen is not known. TCR beta CDR3 region amplification was performed from RNA transcripts. The TCR CDR3 was amplified in a first-round RT-PCR using the HTBI primer set. Via MiXCR, TCRdb re-called the multiplex PCR reads, giving one row per CDR3 protein. The table records hundreds of thousands of distinct CDR3 sequences, 15% to 20% of them present only once. Trimming cost V 1 base and J 5 bases, with 9 bases left between them. Germline V gene sequence: CDR1 SGHTS, CDR2 YDEGEE. This CDR3 is built from 13 residues. Blood sampling occurred at first hyperthyroidism diagnosis, ahead of any ophthalmopathy symptoms. The sample is drawn from a study of T cells in Graves' hyperthyroidism and ophthalmopathy. Study-level points and caveats: Ophthalmopathy onset followed model prediction by a median roughly 6.5 months. Most thyroid clonotypes expanded above 0.001 were also detected in blood.

The chain recombines TRBV5-8 with TRBJ2-5, with a possible D match to TRBD1 (5 bases). What was sequenced was blood. The receptor was isolated from a woman between 45 and 65 years old with Graves' hyperthyroidism that later progressed to Graves' ophthalmopathy. As DNA, the CDR3 is TGTGCCAGCAGCTTGAAGGGGCAGGAGACCCAGTACTTC. This codes for CASSLKGQETQYF.